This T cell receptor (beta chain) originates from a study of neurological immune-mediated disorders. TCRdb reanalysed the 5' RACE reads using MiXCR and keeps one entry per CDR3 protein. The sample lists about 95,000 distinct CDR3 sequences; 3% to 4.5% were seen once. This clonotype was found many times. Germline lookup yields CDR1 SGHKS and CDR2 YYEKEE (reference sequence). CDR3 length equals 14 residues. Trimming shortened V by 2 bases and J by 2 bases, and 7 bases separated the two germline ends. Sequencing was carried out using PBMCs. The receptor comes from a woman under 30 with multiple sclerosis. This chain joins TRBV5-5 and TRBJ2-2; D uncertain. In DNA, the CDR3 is TGTGCCAGCAGCTTCGGGCTTAACACCGGGGAGCTGTTTTTT. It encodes CASSFGLNTGELFF.